These T cell receptor beta chains were read from a single sample in a study of T cell repertoires in aging, cancer and after chemotherapy. TCRdb processed the multiplex PCR reads anew with MiXCR; each CDR3 protein has one entry. The sample holds some 2,500 distinct CDR3 sequences, under 25% seen once. The material sequenced was blood. These receptors were collected from a human donor in good health. Each CDR3 is given with its conserved first and last residue. D genes are given only for firm matches. Where a row states a size, it is once, few, many or the class of an expanded clone; other rows omit it.

D gene: -
clone size: medium-sized
J gene: TRBJ2-1
V gene: TRBV6-9
CDR3 DNA: TGTGCCAGCAGTTATAACACAGGTAATGAGCAGTTCTTC
CDR3 protein: CASSYNTGNEQFF

D gene: -
clone size: medium-sized
J gene: TRBJ1-5
V gene: TRBV19
CDR3 DNA: TGTGCCAGTAGTATAGCCCCATACGCCGGGGGTCAGCCCCAGCATTTT
CDR3 protein: CASSIAPYAGGQPQHF

D gene: TRBD1
clone size: large
J gene: TRBJ2-1
V gene: TRBV6-6
CDR3 DNA: TGTGCCAGCAGTTCCGCTACCGGGACAGGGCTTGAGCAGTTCTTC
CDR3 protein: CASSSATGTGLEQFF

D gene: TRBD2
clone size: large
J gene: TRBJ2-2
V gene: TRBV6-2/TRBV6-3
CDR3 DNA: TGTGCCAGCAGTTACCCCACGACTAGCGTTGACACCGGGGAGCTGTTTTTT
CDR3 protein: CASSYPTTSVDTGELFF

D gene: -
clone size: medium-sized
J gene: TRBJ2-3
V gene: TRBV20-1
CDR3 DNA: TGCAGTGCTGTTGGGGGAGACAGCACAGATACGCAGTATTTT
CDR3 protein: CSAVGGDSTDTQYF

D gene: TRBD1
clone size: medium-sized
J gene: TRBJ1-4
V gene: TRBV6-6
CDR3 DNA: TGTGCCAGCAGCCGACCCCCACAGGGGTCAATGGAAAAACTGTTTTTT
CDR3 protein: CASSRPPQGSMEKLFF

D gene: TRBD1
clone size: -
J gene: TRBJ1-1
V gene: TRBV2
CDR3 DNA: TGTGCCAGCAGTTTGGACAGGGACACTGAAGCTTTCTTT
CDR3 protein: CASSLDRDTEAFF

D gene: -
clone size: large
J gene: TRBJ1-2
V gene: TRBV19
CDR3 DNA: TGTGCCAGTAGTAGAGCTAACTATGGCTACACCTTC
CDR3 protein: CASSRANYGYTF

D gene: -
clone size: large
J gene: TRBJ2-7
V gene: TRBV11-1
CDR3 DNA: TGTGCCAGCAGCGCGAGCTCCTACGAGCAGTACTTC
CDR3 protein: CASSASSYEQYF

D gene: TRBD2
clone size: few
J gene: TRBJ2-3
V gene: TRBV4-2
CDR3 DNA: TGTGCCAGCAGCCAAGGGAAGGCAGACGGGGGGGGTACGCAGTATTTT
CDR3 protein: CASSQGKADGGGTQYF

D gene: -
clone size: few
J gene: TRBJ2-7
V gene: TRBV28
CDR3 DNA: TGTGCCAGCAGTTTGTTGGGGGGCCCTATCTACGAGCAGTACTTC
CDR3 protein: CASSLLGGPIYEQYF

D gene: -
clone size: medium-sized
J gene: TRBJ2-3
V gene: TRBV10-3
CDR3 DNA: TGTGCCATCAGGGACAGTAGAACGCAGTATTTT
CDR3 protein: CAIRDSRTQYF

D gene: TRBD2
clone size: medium-sized
J gene: TRBJ2-3
V gene: TRBV19
CDR3 DNA: TGTGCCAGTAGTTCGGGGAGCGGGGGGCCGAGAGATACGCAGTATTTT
CDR3 protein: CASSSGSGGPRDTQYF

D gene: -
clone size: few
J gene: TRBJ2-5
V gene: TRBV28
CDR3 DNA: TGTGCCAGCAGTCCTCATCACCAAGAGACCCAGTACTTC
CDR3 protein: CASSPHHQETQYF

D gene: TRBD2
clone size: -
J gene: TRBJ2-7
V gene: TRBV7-2
CDR3 DNA: TGTGCCAGCAGCTTAGGGGGGGGGAAGTACGAGCAGTACTTC
CDR3 protein: CASSLGGGKYEQYF

D gene: TRBD2
clone size: medium-sized
J gene: TRBJ2-5
V gene: TRBV18
CDR3 DNA: TGTGCCAGCTCACCTAGCGGGGGTTGGGAGACCCAGTACTTC
CDR3 protein: CASSPSGGWETQYF

D gene: TRBD1
clone size: medium-sized
J gene: TRBJ1-6
V gene: TRBV6-2/TRBV6-3
CDR3 DNA: TGTGCCAGCAGTCAACGACAGGGCGTGAGTAGTTCACCCCTCCACTTT
CDR3 protein: CASSQRQGVSSSPLHF

D gene: -
clone size: few
J gene: TRBJ2-7
V gene: TRBV28
CDR3 DNA: TGTGCCAGCAGGTCCCGCGGGGGCGAACGGGACGAGCAGTACTTC
CDR3 protein: CASRSRGGERDEQYF